This T cell receptor (gamma chain) comes out of a study of gamma delta lymphoproliferative disorders and STAT genes. Turning to the study itself: The LymphoTrack Dx TCRG Assay amplified gamma chains from at least 50 ng of genomic DNA. For the delta chain, EuroClonality-NGS standard procedure was applied. Study-level results: Low-frequency NGS calls may be less specific; leukemic clone sharing needs confirmation.

CDR1 and CDR2 from the germline V gene are VENAVY and YDSYNSRV. This CDR3 region has 13 residues. J was trimmed by 1 base and V by 1 base; bases with no gene match: 1. Many counts were recorded for this clone. Antigen unknown. This specimen includes other DNA sequences encoding the same CDR3. TCRdb repeated clone calling on the multiplex PCR reads with CATT. The sample holds 2,000 or so gamma-chain clones, about 12% seen once. PBMCs from patients and controls supplied the genomic DNA for sequencing. Patients who were sequenced were a median around 60 years old. This clonotype originated in a human donor with gamma-delta T-cell large granular lymphocyte leukemia. The chain carries TRGV8 and TRGJ1 or TRGJ2. No J gene was available from TCRdb, and it was assigned here by a germline match of the DNA. The sample consisted of blood. The CDR3 DNA sequence: TGTGCCACCTGGGATAGTAATTATTATAAGAAACTCTTT. As protein: CATWDSNYYKKLF.